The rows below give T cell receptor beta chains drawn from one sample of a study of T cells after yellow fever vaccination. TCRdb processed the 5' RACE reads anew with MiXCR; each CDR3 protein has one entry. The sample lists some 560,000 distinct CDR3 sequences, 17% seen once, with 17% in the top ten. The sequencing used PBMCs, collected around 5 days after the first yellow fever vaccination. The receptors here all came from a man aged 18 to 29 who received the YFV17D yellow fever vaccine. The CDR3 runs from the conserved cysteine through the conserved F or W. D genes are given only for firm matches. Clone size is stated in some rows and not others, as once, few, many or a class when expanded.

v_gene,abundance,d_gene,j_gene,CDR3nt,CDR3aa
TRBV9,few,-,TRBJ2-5,TGTGCCAGCAGCCAAATGATTAGTAGACAAGAGACCCAGTACTTC,CASSQMISRQETQYF
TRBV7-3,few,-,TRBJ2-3,TGTGCCAGCAGCTTAAGTAGGGACACTACAGATACGCAGTATTTT,CASSLSRDTTDTQYF
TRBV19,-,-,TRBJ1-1,TGTGCCAGTAGTATAGTGGGCTTCAAAGCCACTGAAGCTTTCTTT,CASSIVGFKATEAFF
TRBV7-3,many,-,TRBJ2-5,TGTGCCAGCAGCCCCGGAGACAGACAAGAGACCCAGTACTTC,CASSPGDRQETQYF
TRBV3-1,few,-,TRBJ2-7,TGTGCCAGCAGCCAAGATCGGAGACCGCTAGTTCAGCAGTACTTC,CASSQDRRPLVQQYF
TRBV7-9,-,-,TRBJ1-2,TGTGCCAGCAGCTTACTAACAGGGTTTAACTATGGCTACACCTTC,CASSLLTGFNYGYTF
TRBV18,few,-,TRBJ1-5,TGTGCCAGCGCAGCGAGACATAGCAATCAGCCCCAGCATTTT,CASAARHSNQPQHF
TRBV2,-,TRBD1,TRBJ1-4,TGTGCCACCAGACAGGGCGGCGAAAAACTGTTTTTT,CATRQGGEKLFF
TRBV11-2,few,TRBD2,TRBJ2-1,TGTGCCACTACAATCTCGGCTAGCGGGGTGAGGGGTGAGCAGTTCTTC,CATTISASGVRGEQFF
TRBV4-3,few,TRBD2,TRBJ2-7,TGCGCCAGCAGCCAAGAAGCTAGCGGGGTTTCCGAGCAGTACTTC,CASSQEASGVSEQYF
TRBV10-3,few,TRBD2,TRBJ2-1,TGTGCCATCAGCCCCCACACGGCGGGGGGAAACAATGAGCAGTTCTTC,CAISPHTAGGNNEQFF
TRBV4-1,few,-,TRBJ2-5,TGCGCCAGCAGCCAAGGTACCAGGGAGGTGGAGACCCAGTACTTC,CASSQGTREVETQYF
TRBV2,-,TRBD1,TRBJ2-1,TGTGCCAGCAGGCAGGACAGGGGGGAAGATGAGCAGTTCTTC,CASRQDRGEDEQFF
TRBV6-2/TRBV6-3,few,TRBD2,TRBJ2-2,TGTGCCAGCCTAAACCTAGCGGGGATGAACACCGGGGAGCTGTTTTTT,CASLNLAGMNTGELFF
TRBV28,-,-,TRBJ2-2,TGTGCCAGCTTCTGGCCGGACACCGGGGAGCTGTTTTTT,CASFWPDTGELFF
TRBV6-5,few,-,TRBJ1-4,TGTGCCAGCGGCACAGGGAATGAAAAACTGTTTTTT,CASGTGNEKLFF
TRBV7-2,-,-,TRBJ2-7,TGTGCCAGCAGCCCGGGACACAAGATCTACGAGCAGTACTTC,CASSPGHKIYEQYF
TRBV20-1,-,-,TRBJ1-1,TGCAGTGCTGCGGAGGACACATACACTGAAGCTTTCTTT,CSAAEDTYTEAFF